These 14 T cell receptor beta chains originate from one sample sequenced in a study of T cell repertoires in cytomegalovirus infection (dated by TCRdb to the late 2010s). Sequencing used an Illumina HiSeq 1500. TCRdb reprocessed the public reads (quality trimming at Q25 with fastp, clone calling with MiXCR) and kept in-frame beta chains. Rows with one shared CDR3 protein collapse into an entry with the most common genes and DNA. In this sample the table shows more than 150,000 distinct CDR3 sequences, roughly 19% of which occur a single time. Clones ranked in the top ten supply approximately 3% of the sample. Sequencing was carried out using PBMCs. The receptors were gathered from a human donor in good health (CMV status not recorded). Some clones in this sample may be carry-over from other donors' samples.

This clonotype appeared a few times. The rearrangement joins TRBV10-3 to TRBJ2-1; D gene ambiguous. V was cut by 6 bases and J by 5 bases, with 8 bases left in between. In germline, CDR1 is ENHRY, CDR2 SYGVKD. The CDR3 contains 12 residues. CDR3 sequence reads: CAISRLNNEQFF. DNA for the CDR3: TGTGCCATCAGCAGACTGAACAATGAGCAGTTCTTC.

This chain's CDR3 is CASSPELAAQYF. In DNA, the CDR3 is TGCGCCAGCAGTCCGGAACTCGCGGCGCAGTACTTC. This chain connects TRBV23-1 to TRBJ2-7; no reliable D call. TRBV23-1 is noted as an ORF with a role that remains uncertain. The V end was cut by 4 bases, the J end by 9 bases, with 13 bases between. This CDR3 spans 12 amino acids.

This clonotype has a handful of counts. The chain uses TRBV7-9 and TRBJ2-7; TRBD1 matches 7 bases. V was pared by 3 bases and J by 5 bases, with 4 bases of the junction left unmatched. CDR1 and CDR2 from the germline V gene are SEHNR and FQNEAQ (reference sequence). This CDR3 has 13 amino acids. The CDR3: CASSFRQGHEQYF. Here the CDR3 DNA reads TGTGCCAGCAGCTTCCGACAGGGCCACGAGCAGTACTTC.

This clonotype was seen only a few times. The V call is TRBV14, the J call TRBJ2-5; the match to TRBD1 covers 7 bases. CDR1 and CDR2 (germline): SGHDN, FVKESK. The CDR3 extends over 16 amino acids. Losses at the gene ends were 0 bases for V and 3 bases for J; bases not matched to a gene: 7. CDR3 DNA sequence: TGTGCCAGCAGCCAAGATCGGTACAGGGGAAAAGAGACCCAGTACTTC. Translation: CASSQDRYRGKETQYF.

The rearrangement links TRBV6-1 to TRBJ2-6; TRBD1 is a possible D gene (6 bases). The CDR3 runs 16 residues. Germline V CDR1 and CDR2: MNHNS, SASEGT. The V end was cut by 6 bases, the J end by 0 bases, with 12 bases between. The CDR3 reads CASRPSRGSGANVLTF. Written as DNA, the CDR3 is TGTGCCAGCAGGCCTTCCAGGGGCTCTGGGGCCAACGTCCTGACTTTC.

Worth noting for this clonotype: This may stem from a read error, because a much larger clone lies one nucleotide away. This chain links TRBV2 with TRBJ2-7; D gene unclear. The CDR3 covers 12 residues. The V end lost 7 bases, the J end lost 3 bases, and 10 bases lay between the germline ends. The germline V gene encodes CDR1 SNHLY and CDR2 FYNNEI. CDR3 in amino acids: CASTQNSYEQYF. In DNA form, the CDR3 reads TGTGCCAGCACCCAGAACAGCTACGAGCAGTACTTC.

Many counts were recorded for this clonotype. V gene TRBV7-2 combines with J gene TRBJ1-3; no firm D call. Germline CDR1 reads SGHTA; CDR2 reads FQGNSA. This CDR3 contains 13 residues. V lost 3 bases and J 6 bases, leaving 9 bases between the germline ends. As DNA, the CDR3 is TGTGCCAGCAGCTTGGGATTCGCAAACACCATATATTTT. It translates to CASSLGFANTIYF.

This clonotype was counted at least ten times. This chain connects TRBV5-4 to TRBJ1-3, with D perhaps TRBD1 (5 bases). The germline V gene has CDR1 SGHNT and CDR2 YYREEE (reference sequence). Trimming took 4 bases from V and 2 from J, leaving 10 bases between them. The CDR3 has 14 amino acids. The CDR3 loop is CASSPGGAGNTIYF. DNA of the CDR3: TGTGCCAGCAGCCCCGGGGGGGCTGGAAACACCATATATTTT.

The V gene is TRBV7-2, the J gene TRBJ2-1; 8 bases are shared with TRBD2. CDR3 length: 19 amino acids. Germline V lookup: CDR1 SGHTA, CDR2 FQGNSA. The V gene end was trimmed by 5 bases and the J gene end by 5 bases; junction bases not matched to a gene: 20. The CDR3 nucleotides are TGTGCCAGCAGCCCTCGCTTAAGGTCTCCGGGACTAGGTAACAATGAGCAGTTCTTC. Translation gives CASSPRLRSPGLGNNEQFF.

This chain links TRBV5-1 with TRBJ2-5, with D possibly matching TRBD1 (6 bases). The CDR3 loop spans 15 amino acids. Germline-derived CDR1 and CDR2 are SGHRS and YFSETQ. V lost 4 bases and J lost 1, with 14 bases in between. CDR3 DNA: TGCGCCAGCAGCCTAGGGACACTAGGCCAAGAGACCCAGTACTTC. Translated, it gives CASSLGTLGQETQYF.

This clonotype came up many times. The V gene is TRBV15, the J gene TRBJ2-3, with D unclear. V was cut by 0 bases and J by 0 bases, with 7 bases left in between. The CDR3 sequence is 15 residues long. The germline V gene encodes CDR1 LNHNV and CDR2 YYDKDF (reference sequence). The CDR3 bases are TGTGCCACCAGCAGAGACCCAACTAGCACAGATACGCAGTATTTT. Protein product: CATSRDPTSTDTQYF.

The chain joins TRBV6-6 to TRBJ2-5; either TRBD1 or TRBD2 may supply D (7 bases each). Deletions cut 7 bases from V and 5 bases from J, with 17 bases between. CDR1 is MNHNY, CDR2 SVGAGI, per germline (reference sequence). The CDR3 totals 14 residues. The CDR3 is CASTQGGGRETQYF. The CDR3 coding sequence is TGTGCCAGCACTCAGGGGGGGGGTAGGGAGACCCAGTACTTC.

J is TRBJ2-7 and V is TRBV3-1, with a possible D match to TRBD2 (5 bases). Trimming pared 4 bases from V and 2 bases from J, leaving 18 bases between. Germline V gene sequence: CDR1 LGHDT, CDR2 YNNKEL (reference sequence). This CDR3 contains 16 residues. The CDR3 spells CASSPLSGEKTYEQYF. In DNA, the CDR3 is TGTGCCAGCAGCCCCCTATCCGGGGAAAAAACCTACGAGCAGTACTTC.

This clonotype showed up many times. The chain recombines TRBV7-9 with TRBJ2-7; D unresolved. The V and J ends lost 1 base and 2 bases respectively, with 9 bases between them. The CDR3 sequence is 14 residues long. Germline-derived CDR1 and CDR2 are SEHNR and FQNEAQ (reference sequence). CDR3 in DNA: TGTGCCAGCAGCTTAGGAGGCCTTGCCTACGAGCAGTACTTC. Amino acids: CASSLGGLAYEQYF.